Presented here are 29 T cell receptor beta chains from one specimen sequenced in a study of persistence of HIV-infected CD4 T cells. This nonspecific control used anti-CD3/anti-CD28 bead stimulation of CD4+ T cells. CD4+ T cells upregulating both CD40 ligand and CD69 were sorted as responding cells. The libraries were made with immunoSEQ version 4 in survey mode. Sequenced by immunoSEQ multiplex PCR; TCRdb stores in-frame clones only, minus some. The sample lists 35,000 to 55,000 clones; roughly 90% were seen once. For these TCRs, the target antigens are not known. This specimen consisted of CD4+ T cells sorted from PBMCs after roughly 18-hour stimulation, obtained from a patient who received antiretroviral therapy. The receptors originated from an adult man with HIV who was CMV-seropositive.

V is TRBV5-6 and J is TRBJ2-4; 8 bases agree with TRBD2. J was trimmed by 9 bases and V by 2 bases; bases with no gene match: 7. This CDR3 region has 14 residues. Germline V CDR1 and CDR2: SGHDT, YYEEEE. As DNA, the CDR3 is TGTGCCAGCAGCTTTCCGGGGGGGCCGGGCATTCAGTACTTC. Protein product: CASSFPGGPGIQYF.

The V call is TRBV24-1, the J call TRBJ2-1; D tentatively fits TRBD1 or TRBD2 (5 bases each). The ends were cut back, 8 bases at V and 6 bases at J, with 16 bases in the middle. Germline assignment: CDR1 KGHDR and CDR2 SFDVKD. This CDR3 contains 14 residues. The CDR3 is CATTGAEGINEQFF. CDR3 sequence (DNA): TGTGCCACCACCGGGGCAGAAGGAATCAATGAGCAGTTCTTC.

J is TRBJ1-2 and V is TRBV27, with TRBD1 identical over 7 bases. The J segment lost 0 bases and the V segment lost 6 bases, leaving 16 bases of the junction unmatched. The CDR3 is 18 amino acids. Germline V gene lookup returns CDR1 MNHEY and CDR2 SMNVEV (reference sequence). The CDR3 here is CASRPGGKAFSSNYGYTF. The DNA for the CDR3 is TGTGCCAGCAGGCCAGGGGGAAAAGCTTTCTCATCTAACTATGGCTACACCTTC.

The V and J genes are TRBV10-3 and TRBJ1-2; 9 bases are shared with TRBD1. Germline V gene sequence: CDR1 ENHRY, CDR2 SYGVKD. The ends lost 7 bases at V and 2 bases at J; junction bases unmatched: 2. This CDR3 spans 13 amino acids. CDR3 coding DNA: TGTGCCATCAAGGGACAGGGAAACTATGGCTACACCTTC. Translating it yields CAIKGQGNYGYTF.

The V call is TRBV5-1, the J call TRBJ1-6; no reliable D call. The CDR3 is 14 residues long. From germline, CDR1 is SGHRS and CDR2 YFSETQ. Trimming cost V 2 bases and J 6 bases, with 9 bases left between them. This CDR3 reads CASSLGLGNSPLHF. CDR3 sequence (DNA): TGCGCCAGCAGCTTAGGTTTGGGTAATTCACCCCTCCACTTT.

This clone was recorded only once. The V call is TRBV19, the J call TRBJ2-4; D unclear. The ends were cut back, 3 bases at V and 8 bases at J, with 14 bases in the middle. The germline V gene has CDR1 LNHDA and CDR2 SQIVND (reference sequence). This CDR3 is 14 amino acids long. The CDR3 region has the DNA TGTGCCAGTAGTATTGGAAGGTTTGAGGACATTCAGTACTTC. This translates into CASSIGRFEDIQYF.

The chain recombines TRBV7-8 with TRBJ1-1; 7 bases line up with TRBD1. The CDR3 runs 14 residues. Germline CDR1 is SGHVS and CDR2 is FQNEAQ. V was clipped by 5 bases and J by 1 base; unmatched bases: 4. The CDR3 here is CASSPRQGNTEAFF. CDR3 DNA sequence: TGTGCCAGCAGCCCCCGACAGGGGAACACTGAAGCTTTCTTT.

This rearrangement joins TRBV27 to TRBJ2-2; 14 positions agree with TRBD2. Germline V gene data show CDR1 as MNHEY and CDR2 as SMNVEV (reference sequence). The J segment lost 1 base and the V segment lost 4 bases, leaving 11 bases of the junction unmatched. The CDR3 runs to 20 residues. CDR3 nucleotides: TGTGCCAGCAGTTCCCGTCGACTAGCGGGGGGGTTGGTGAACACCGGGGAGCTGTTTTTT. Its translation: CASSSRRLAGGLVNTGELFF.

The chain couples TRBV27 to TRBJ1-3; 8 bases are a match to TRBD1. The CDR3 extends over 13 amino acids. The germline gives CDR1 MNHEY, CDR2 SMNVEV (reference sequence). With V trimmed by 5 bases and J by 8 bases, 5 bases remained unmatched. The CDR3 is CASSTQGVDTIYF. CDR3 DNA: TGTGCCAGCAGTACACAGGGGGTTGACACCATATATTTT.

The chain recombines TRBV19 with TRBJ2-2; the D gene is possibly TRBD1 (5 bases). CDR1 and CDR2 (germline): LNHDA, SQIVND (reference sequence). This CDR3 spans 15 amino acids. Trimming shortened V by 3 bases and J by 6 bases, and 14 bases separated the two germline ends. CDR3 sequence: CASSIWQGTPGELFF. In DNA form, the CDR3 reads TGTGCCAGTAGTATTTGGCAGGGAACGCCCGGGGAGCTGTTTTTT.

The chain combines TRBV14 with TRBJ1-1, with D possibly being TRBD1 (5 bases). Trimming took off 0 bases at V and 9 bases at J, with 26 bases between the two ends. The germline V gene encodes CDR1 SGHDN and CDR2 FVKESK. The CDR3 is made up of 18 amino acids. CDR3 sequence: CASSQELVLGDSRRKAFF. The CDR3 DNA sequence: TGTGCCAGCAGCCAAGAGTTAGTCCTTGGAGACAGCCGAAGGAAAGCTTTCTTT. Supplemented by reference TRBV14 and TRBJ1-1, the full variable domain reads EAGVTQFPSHSVIEKGQTVTLRCDPISGHDNLYWYRRVMGKEIKFLLHFVKESKQDESGMPNNRFLAERTGGTYSTLKVQPAELEDSGVYFCASSQELVLGDSRRKAFFGQGTRLTVV.

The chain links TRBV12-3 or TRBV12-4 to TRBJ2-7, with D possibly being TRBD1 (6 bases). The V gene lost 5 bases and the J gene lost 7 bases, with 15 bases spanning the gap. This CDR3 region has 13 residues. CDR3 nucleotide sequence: TGTGCCAGCAGTATCCACAGGGAAGGGGAGCAGTACTTC. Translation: CASSIHREGEQYF.

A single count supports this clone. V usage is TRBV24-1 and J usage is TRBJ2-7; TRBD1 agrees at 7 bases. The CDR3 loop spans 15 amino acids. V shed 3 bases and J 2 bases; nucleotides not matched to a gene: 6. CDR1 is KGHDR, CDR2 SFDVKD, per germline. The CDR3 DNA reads TGTGCCACCAGTGATCCCCGGGACAGAACCTACGAGCAGTACTTC. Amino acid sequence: CATSDPRDRTYEQYF.

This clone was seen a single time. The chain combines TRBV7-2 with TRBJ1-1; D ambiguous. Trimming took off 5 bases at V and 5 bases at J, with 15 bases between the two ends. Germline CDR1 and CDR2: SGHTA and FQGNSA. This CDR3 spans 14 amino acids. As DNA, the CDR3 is TGTGCCAGCAGCCCAGACATATTCGGGACTGAAGCTTTCTTT. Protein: CASSPDIFGTEAFF.

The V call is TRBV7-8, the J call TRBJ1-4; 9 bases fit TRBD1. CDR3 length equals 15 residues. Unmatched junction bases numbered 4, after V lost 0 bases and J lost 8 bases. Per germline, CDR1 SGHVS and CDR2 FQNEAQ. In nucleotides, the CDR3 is TGTGCCAGCAGCTTAGCTACGGGACAGGGAGAAAAACTGTTTTTT. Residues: CASSLATGQGEKLFF.

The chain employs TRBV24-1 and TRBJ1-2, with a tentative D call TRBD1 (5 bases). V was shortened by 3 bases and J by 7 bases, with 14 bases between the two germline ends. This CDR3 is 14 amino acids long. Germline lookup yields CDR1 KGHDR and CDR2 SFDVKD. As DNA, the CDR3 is TGTGCCACCAGTGATGTAAGGGGAACAGTTGGCTACACCTTC. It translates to CATSDVRGTVGYTF.

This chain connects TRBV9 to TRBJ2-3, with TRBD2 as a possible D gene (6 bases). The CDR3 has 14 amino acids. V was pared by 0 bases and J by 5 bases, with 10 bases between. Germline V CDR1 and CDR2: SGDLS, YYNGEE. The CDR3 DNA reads TGTGCCAGCAGCGTAGGAGGGGAGGAAGATACGCAGTATTTT. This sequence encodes CASSVGGEEDTQYF.

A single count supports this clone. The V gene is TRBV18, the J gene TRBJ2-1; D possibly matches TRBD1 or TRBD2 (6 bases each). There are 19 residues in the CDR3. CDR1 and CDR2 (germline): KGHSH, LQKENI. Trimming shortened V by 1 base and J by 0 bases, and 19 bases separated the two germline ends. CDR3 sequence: CASSPRGGTLALSYNEQFF. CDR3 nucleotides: TGTGCCAGCTCACCACGAGGGGGGACCCTCGCACTCTCCTACAATGAGCAGTTCTTC.

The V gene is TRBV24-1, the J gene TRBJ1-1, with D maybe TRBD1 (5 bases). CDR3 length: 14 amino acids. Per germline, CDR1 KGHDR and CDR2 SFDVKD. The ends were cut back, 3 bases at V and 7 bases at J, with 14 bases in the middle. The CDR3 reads CATSDGEGADEAFF. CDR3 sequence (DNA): TGTGCCACCAGTGATGGAGAAGGGGCCGATGAAGCTTTCTTT.

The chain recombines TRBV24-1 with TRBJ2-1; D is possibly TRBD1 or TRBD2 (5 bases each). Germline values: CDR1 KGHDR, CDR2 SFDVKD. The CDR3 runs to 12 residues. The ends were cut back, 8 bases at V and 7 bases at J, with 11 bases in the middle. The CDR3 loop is CATTDSGNEQFF. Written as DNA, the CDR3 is TGTGCCACCACAGACAGCGGTAATGAGCAGTTCTTC.

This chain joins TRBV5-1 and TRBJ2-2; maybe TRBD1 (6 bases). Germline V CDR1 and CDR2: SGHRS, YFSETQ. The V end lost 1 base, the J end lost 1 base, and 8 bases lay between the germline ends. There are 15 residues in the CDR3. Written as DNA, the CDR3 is TGCGCCAGCAGCTTGCTGACAGGGAACACCGGGGAGCTGTTTTTT. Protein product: CASSLLTGNTGELFF.

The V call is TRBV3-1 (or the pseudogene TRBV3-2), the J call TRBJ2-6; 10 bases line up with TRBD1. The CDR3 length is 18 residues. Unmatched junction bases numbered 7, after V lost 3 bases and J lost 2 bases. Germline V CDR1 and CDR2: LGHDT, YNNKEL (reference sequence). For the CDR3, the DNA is TGTGCCAGCAGCCAGAGGGACAGGGGACCAACTGGGGCCAACGTCCTGACTTTC. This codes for CASSQRDRGPTGANVLTF.

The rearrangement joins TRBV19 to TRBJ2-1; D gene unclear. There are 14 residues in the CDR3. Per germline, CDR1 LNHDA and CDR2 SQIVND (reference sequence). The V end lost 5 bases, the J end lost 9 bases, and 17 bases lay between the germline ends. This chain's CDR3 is CASSQSRKVAEQFF. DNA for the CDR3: TGTGCCAGTAGTCAGAGCAGGAAGGTGGCTGAGCAGTTCTTC.

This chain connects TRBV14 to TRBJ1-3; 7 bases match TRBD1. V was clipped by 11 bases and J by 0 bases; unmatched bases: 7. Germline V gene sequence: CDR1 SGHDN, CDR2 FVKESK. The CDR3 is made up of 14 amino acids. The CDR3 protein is CASRGQLSGNTIYF. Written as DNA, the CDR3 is TGTGCCTCCCGGGGACAGCTCTCTGGAAACACCATATATTTT.

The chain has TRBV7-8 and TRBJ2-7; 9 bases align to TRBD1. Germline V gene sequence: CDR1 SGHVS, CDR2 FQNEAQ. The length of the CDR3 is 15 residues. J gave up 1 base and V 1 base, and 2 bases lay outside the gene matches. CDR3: CASSLGTGASYEQYF. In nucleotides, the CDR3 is TGTGCCAGCAGCTTAGGGACAGGGGCATCCTACGAGCAGTACTTC.

The CDR3 protein is CASSGLQANTEAFF. CDR3 nucleotide sequence: TGTGCCAGCAGTGGGTTACAGGCTAACACTGAAGCTTTCTTT. The V gene is TRBV2, the J gene TRBJ1-1, with D perhaps matching TRBD1 (5 bases). CDR1 is SNHLY and CDR2 is FYNNEI in the germline V gene. The ends were cut back, 4 bases at V and 2 bases at J, with 11 bases in the middle. The CDR3 is 14 residues long.

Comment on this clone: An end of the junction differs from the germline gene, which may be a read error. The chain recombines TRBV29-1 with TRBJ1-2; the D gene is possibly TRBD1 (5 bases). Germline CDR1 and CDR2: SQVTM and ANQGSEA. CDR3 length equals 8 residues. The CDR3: CSAGTGAF. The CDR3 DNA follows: TGCAGCGCTGGGACCGGGGCCTTC.

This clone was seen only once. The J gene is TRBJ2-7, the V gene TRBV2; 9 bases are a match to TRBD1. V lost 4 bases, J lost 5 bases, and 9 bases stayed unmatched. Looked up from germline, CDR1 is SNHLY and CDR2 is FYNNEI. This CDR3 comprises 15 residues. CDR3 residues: CASSATGGSPDEQYF. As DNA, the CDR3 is TGTGCCAGCAGTGCCACAGGGGGCTCCCCCGACGAGCAGTACTTC.

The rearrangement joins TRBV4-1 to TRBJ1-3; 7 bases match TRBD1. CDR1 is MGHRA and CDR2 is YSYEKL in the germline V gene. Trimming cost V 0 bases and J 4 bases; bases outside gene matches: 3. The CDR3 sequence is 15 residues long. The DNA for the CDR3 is TGCGCCAGCAGCCAAGACGGAGGGGGCGGAAACACCATATATTTT. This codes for CASSQDGGGGNTIYF.